The next 23 T cell receptor beta chains were all read from a single sample in a study of blood T cell repertoires in COVID-19. Measured with immunoSEQ multiplex PCR; TCRdb has only the in-frame clones, and not every one. The table lists a few hundred thousand clones, around 85% of them singletons. The sample taken for sequencing was peripheral blood. The receptors originated from a woman younger than 35 with acute or convalescent COVID-19.

The rearrangement links TRBV18 to TRBJ1-3, with 9 bases lining up with TRBD1. The CDR3 loop spans 17 amino acids. Looked up from germline, CDR1 is KGHSH and CDR2 is LQKENI. The ends lost 3 bases at V and 7 bases at J; junction bases unmatched: 13. The chain's CDR3 is CASSPGTGSGGVNTIYF. The CDR3 DNA reads TGTGCCAGCTCACCCGGGACAGGGTCCGGCGGAGTGAACACCATATATTTT.

CDR3 region: CASSPQTGEASGYTF. The CDR3 coding sequence is TGTGCCAGCTCACCCCAGACAGGAGAGGCGAGTGGCTACACCTTC. J is TRBJ1-2 and V is TRBV18; possibly TRBD1 for D (6 bases). V lost 3 bases, J lost 7 bases, and 18 bases lay in between. Germline-derived CDR1 and CDR2 are KGHSH and LQKENI. The CDR3 covers 15 residues.

This clone was seen a few times. V gene TRBV3-1 (or the pseudogene TRBV3-2) combines with J gene TRBJ1-2; TRBD1 agrees at 12 bases. This CDR3 has 14 residues. Germline CDR1 LGHDT, CDR2 YNNKEL (reference sequence). V lost 3 bases to trimming and J lost 6 bases; unmatched junction nucleotides: 2. CDR3 nucleotides: TGTGCCAGCAGCCAGGGACAGGGGGCGGATGGCTACACCTTC. As protein: CASSQGQGADGYTF.

This sequence joins TRBV5-1 and TRBJ2-2, with 11 bases aligning to TRBD2. CDR1 and CDR2 (germline): SGHRS, YFSETQ. CDR3 length: 15 amino acids. The ends lost 4 bases at V and 6 bases at J; junction bases unmatched: 5. The CDR3 DNA reads TGCGCCAGCAGCGAAACTAGCGGGAGCTCCGGGGAGCTGTTTTTT. It yields the protein CASSETSGSSGELFF.

The CDR3 is CSVERGSGGFTDTQYF. The CDR3 DNA reads TGCAGCGTTGAAAGGGGTAGCGGGGGGTTCACAGATACGCAGTATTTT. The gene calls are TRBV29-1 and TRBJ2-3, with 10 bases that match TRBD2. CDR3 size: 16 residues. The V gene end was trimmed by 2 bases and the J gene end by 2 bases; junction bases not matched to a gene: 7. The germline gives CDR1 SQVTM, CDR2 ANQGSEA.

The chain couples TRBV6-1 to TRBJ2-1, with D tentatively TRBD2 (5 bases). V lost 2 bases and J 10 bases, leaving 12 bases between the germline ends. Germline V gene sequence: CDR1 MNHNS, CDR2 SASEGT. The CDR3 loop spans 13 amino acids. In DNA form, the CDR3 reads TGTGCCAGCAGTGAAATTAAGGGAGAGGAGCAGTTCTTC. It specifies CASSEIKGEEQFF.

Here the CDR3 DNA reads TGTGCCAGTAGCCCGACAGGGAAGGAATCACCCCTCCACTTT. Translated: CASSPTGKESPLHF. The chain employs TRBV19 and TRBJ1-6, with TRBD1 identical over 7 bases. Germline V gene sequence: CDR1 LNHDA, CDR2 SQIVND (reference sequence). CDR3 size: 14 residues. V was clipped by 6 bases and J by 10 bases; unmatched bases: 9.

The V call is TRBV18, the J call TRBJ2-7; 8 nucleotides line up with TRBD1. The CDR3 length is 15 residues. Germline CDR1 and CDR2: KGHSH and LQKENI. Losses at the gene ends were 4 bases for V and 2 bases for J; bases not matched to a gene: 7. In DNA, the CDR3 is TGTGCCAGCTCACGGGACAGGACGACCGCCTACGAGCAGTACTTC. Protein product: CASSRDRTTAYEQYF.

The table lists this clone with a count of one. CDR3 bases: TGTGCCAGCAGTTATAAGGGACAGGCTGATTCACCCCTCCACTTT. The encoded protein is CASSYKGQADSPLHF. The chain has TRBV2 and TRBJ1-6; 8 bases agree with TRBD1. Germline V gene sequence: CDR1 SNHLY, CDR2 FYNNEI. V lost 5 bases, J lost 8 bases, and 8 bases stayed unmatched. CDR3 length equals 15 residues.

This rearrangement joins TRBV5-4 to TRBJ1-3; D might be TRBD1 (6 bases). This CDR3 is built from 16 residues. Trimming took 0 bases from V and 4 from J, leaving 14 bases between them. Germline values: CDR1 SGHNT, CDR2 YYREEE (reference sequence). The CDR3 DNA follows: TGTGCCAGCAGCTTGGCCGCGGGAGGGACAGGAAACACCATATATTTT. Its protein is CASSLAAGGTGNTIYF.

Concerning this clone itself: This CDR3 is also generated by other DNA sequences in the sample. The chain has TRBV18 and TRBJ1-1, with a weak D call TRBD1 (5 bases). The CDR3 loop spans 13 amino acids. The germline V gene has CDR1 KGHSH and CDR2 LQKENI. Trimming left V 4 bases short and J 5 bases short, with 11 bases between. The CDR3 DNA is TGTGCCAGCTCACTAGGGGCGGATACTGAAGCTTTCTTT. Translating gives CASSLGADTEAFF.

Note on this clone: This same CDR3 is encoded by further DNA sequences in the sample. The DNA of the CDR3 is TGTGCCACCAGTGATCCCGACAGGAACTATGGCTACACCTTC. This encodes CATSDPDRNYGYTF. The chain couples TRBV24-1 to TRBJ1-2; perhaps TRBD1 as D (6 bases). Germline V gene data show CDR1 as KGHDR and CDR2 as SFDVKD. The CDR3 contains 14 residues. The V and J ends lost 3 bases and 2 bases respectively, with 9 bases between them.

The chain couples TRBV27 to TRBJ2-1, with 10 bases aligning to TRBD2. The CDR3 loop spans 16 amino acids. Trimming cost V 1 base and J 5 bases; bases outside gene matches: 5. The germline CDR1 and CDR2 sequences are MNHEY and SMNVEV (reference sequence). This CDR3 is CASSLWLAGGHNEQFF. The CDR3 DNA reads TGTGCCAGCAGTTTATGGTTAGCGGGAGGTCACAATGAGCAGTTCTTC.

V usage is TRBV28 and J usage is TRBJ1-6; 9 bases agree with TRBD1. V shed 5 bases and J 10 bases; nucleotides not matched to a gene: 12. This CDR3 comprises 16 residues. The germline gives CDR1 MDHEN, CDR2 SYDVKM. CDR3 loop: CASSQWYDRGTSPLHF. The CDR3 DNA reads as TGTGCCAGCAGTCAGTGGTATGACAGGGGGACCTCACCCCTCCACTTT.

The chain is built from TRBV9 and TRBJ2-1; TRBD2 aligns across 10 bases. The CDR3 covers 18 residues. V lost 3 bases to trimming and J lost 7 bases; unmatched junction nucleotides: 16. The germline V gene has CDR1 SGDLS and CDR2 YYNGEE. CDR3 sequence reads: CASSARGAGGISGNEQFF. CDR3 sequence (DNA): TGTGCCAGCAGCGCGAGGGGAGCGGGGGGGATCTCTGGGAATGAGCAGTTCTTC.

V usage is TRBV19 and J usage is TRBJ2-7, with 8 bases lining up with TRBD2. This CDR3 is 13 amino acids long. V was pared by 10 bases and J by 5 bases, with 10 bases of the junction left unmatched. Looked up from germline, CDR1 is LNHDA and CDR2 is SQIVND (reference sequence). The CDR3 spells CATTPSGWDEQYF. In DNA form, the CDR3 reads TGTGCCACTACCCCTAGCGGGTGGGACGAGCAGTACTTC.

This clone was seen only once. V usage is TRBV28 and J usage is TRBJ2-1; 7 bases align to TRBD2. Germline CDR1 and CDR2: MDHEN and SYDVKM. The CDR3 runs to 15 residues. The V gene end was trimmed by 1 base and the J gene end by 8 bases; junction bases not matched to a gene: 8. CDR3 region: CASSLYAGAVDEQFF. The CDR3 DNA reads TGTGCCAGCAGTTTATACGCGGGAGCGGTGGATGAGCAGTTCTTC.

The chain employs TRBV5-1 and TRBJ2-1, with TRBD2 matching over 7 bases. J was trimmed by 8 bases and V by 4 bases; bases with no gene match: 6. The germline V gene has CDR1 SGHRS and CDR2 YFSETQ. The CDR3 is made up of 13 amino acids. The CDR3 DNA follows: TGCGCCAGCAGCCCCGGTGCGGGGGATGAGCAGTTCTTC. This encodes CASSPGAGDEQFF.

V usage is TRBV2 and J usage is TRBJ2-7; 12 nucleotides align to TRBD1. V lost 7 bases, J lost 7 bases, and 8 bases stayed unmatched. CDR3 size: 14 residues. The germline gives CDR1 SNHLY, CDR2 FYNNEI. The CDR3 loop reads CASNPGQGAREQYF. The CDR3 DNA follows: TGTGCCAGCAATCCGGGACAGGGGGCCCGGGAGCAGTACTTC.

This clone was observed a few times. The chain carries TRBV7-7 and TRBJ2-7, with D perhaps TRBD1 (5 bases). This CDR3 is built from 14 residues. In germline, CDR1 is SSHAT, CDR2 FNYEAQ (reference sequence). V dropped 5 bases and J dropped 0 bases, with 11 bases sitting between them. The CDR3 sequence: CASSIDSSSYEQYF. The CDR3 DNA reads TGTGCCAGCAGCATTGACAGTAGCTCCTACGAGCAGTACTTC.

The rearrangement links TRBV5-8 to TRBJ2-7, with 11 bases fitting TRBD1. V was clipped by 2 bases and J by 3 bases; unmatched bases: 7. This CDR3 comprises 16 residues. CDR1 is SGHTS, CDR2 YDEGEE, per germline. The CDR3 region has the DNA TGTGCCAGCAGCTTCCTACCCGGGACAGGGGGCTACGAGCAGTACTTC. It yields the protein CASSFLPGTGGYEQYF. Filled out from reference TRBV5-8 and TRBJ2-7, the complete variable domain reads EAGVTQSPTHLIKTRGQQATLRCSPISGHTSVYWYQQALGLGLQFLLWYDEGEERNRGNFPPRFSGRQFPNYSSELNVNALELEDSALYLCASSFLPGTGGYEQYFGPGTRLTVT.

J is TRBJ1-4 and V is TRBV7-8, with D possibly being TRBD1 (5 bases). The germline gives CDR1 SGHVS, CDR2 FQNEAQ. Trimming pared 4 bases from V and 5 bases from J, leaving 14 bases between. The length of the CDR3 is 15 residues. This CDR3 reads CASSWGREGNEKLFF. The CDR3 nucleotides are TGTGCCAGCAGCTGGGGACGGGAGGGGAATGAAAAACTGTTTTTT. Variable domain in full (rest from reference TRBV7-8 and TRBJ1-4): GAGVSQSPRYKVAKRGQDVALRCDPISGHVSLFWYQQALGQGPEFLTYFQNEAQLDKSGLPSDRFFAERPEGSVSTLKIQRTQQEDSAVYLCASSWGREGNEKLFFGSGTQLSVL.

The rearrangement uses TRBV4-2 and TRBJ2-1, with 12 nucleotides matching TRBD2. Per the germline V gene, CDR1 is LGHNA and CDR2 is YNFKEQ. Unmatched junction bases numbered 11, after V lost 3 bases and J lost 8 bases. The CDR3 is 17 amino acids. DNA of the CDR3: TGTGCCAGCAGCCAGAGGGCTAGCGGGGGGGCAGTCGATGAGCAGTTCTTC. Its protein product is CASSQRASGGAVDEQFF.